The 3 T cell receptor beta chains given below trace back to one sample, sequenced in a study of T cell changes during pregnancy in multiple sclerosis. The repertoire was sequenced with immunoSEQ multiplex PCR; TCRdb's copy has only in-frame clones and lacks some. The sample has 50,000 to 65,000 clones, roughly 92% seen once. The material was CD8+ T cells from peripheral blood mononuclear cells, obtained in the second trimester of pregnancy. The receptors derive from a female donor with multiple sclerosis, enrolled in a pregnancy study.

The chain carries TRBV7-7 and TRBJ1-4, with a weak D call TRBD1 (5 bases). Looked up from germline, CDR1 is SSHAT and CDR2 is FNYEAQ (reference sequence). V dropped 3 bases and J dropped 6 bases, with 14 bases sitting between them. The CDR3 totals 15 residues. As DNA, the CDR3 is TGTGCCAGCAGCTTTAGGGGAAGCAGGGATGAAAAACTGTTTTTT. Amino acids: CASSFRGSRDEKLFF.

The gene calls are TRBV15 and TRBJ2-1, with a tentative D call TRBD1 (5 bases). The CDR3 loop spans 14 amino acids. V lost 5 bases to trimming and J lost 5 bases, with 13 bases between them. Germline loops: CDR1 LNHNV, CDR2 YYDKDF (reference sequence). CDR3 sequence reads: CATSSRVGNNEQFF. The CDR3 DNA sequence: TGTGCCACCAGCTCCAGGGTGGGGAACAATGAGCAGTTCTTC.

Details on this clone: The sample holds other DNA sequences that translate to the same CDR3. The rearrangement uses TRBV5-5 and TRBJ2-7, with D possibly matching TRBD1 (5 bases). The CDR3 totals 14 residues. Germline loops: CDR1 SGHKS, CDR2 YYEKEE (reference sequence). V was cut by 0 bases and J by 1 base, with 8 bases left in between. CDR3 residues: CASSLGQGSYEQYF. The CDR3 DNA sequence: TGTGCCAGCAGCTTGGGCCAGGGATCCTACGAGCAGTACTTC.